This entry concerns a single T cell receptor beta chain. Its antigen remains unidentified. V was pared by 5 bases and J by 7 bases, with 7 bases of the junction left unmatched. This CDR3 is built from 14 residues. The V gene's germline CDR1 is SGHAT and CDR2 FQDESV (reference sequence). PCR involved 60 Vbeta and 13 Jbeta primers. Sequenced by immunoSEQ multiplex PCR; TCRdb stores in-frame clones only, minus some. The sample lists some 190,000 clones; about 9.4% were seen once. These data originate in a study of cytomegalovirus exposure and HLA in healthy donors. Study-wide findings and caveats: A later analysis found that most CMV-associated TCR beta chains appeared HLA-restricted.

Sequencing was performed on PBMCs. This rearrangement joins TRBV11-1 to TRBJ2-1, with 8 bases that match TRBD2. This clonotype was obtained from a woman in her thirties in good health and CMV-seropositive. Here the CDR3 reads CASSPRTSWNEQFF. CDR3 sequence (DNA): TGTGCCAGCAGCCCACGGACTAGCTGGAATGAGCAGTTCTTC.